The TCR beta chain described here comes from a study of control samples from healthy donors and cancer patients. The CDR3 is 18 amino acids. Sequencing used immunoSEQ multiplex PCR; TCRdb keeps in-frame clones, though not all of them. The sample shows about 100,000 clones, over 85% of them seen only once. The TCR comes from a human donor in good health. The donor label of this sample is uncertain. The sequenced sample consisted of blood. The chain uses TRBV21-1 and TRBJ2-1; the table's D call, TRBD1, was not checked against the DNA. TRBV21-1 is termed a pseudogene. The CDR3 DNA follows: TGTGCCAGCAGCAAAGATATGGACAGGTCGGTCTCCTACAATGAGCAGTTCTTC. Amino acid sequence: CASSKDMDRSVSYNEQFF.